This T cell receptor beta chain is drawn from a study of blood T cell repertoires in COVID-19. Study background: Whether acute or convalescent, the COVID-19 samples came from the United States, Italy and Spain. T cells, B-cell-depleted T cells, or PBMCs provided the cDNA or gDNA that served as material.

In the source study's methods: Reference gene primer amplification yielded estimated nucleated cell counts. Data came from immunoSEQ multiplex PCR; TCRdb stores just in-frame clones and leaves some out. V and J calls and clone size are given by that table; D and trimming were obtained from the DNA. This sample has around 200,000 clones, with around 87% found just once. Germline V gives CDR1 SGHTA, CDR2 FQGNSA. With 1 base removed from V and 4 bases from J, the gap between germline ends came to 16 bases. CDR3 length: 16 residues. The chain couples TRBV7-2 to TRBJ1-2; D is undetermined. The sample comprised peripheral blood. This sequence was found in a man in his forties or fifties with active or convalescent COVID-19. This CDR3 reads CASSLVLHSRGYGYTF. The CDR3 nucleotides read TGTGCCAGCAGCTTAGTGCTACACTCCCGGGGCTATGGCTACACCTTC.